This T cell receptor (beta chain) was captured in a study of molecular identifiers for immune sequencing clone quantification. Trimming removed 7 bases from V and 13 bases from J, with 7 bases in between. The CDR3 extends over 9 amino acids. Germline V gives CDR1 SGHVT, CDR2 SQSDAQ. TCRdb recomputed calls from the PCR reads with MiXCR, one row per CDR3 protein. The sample lists 300,000 to 400,000 distinct CDR3 sequences, about 22% occurring once. Many counts were recorded for this clonotype. The receptor's source is a human donor in good health. Some libraries in this study had Jurkat cell RNA spiked in. The rearrangement links TRBV7-4 to TRBJ1-4; D is unclear. Sequencing used naive CD8+ T cells from blood, with Jurkat cell RNA spiked in. Documented subset: FACS-sorted CD8+CD4-CCR7+CD45RA+ naive T cells. CDR3 protein: CASTPVLFF. Written as DNA, the CDR3 is TGTGCCAGCACCCCGGTACTGTTTTTT. The full variable domain, its missing parts supplied by reference TRBV7-4 and TRBJ1-4, is GAGVSQSPRYKVAKRGRDVALRCDSISGHVTLYWYRQTLGQGSEVLTYSQSDAQRDKSGRPSGRFSAERPERSVSTLKIQRTEQGDSAVYLCASTPVLFFGSGTQLSVL.